The 6 T cell receptor beta chains in this list originate from one sample, sequenced in a study of cytomegalovirus exposure and HLA in healthy donors. The PCR employed 60 Vbeta primers together with 13 Jbeta primers. Produced via immunoSEQ multiplex PCR; TCRdb's table is partial and in-frame only. The top ten hold roughly 4.8% of the sample, which has 130,000 to 150,000 clones, roughly 80% seen once. Sequencing was carried out using PBMCs. These TCRs come from a man aged 35 to 55 in good health and CMV-seronegative.

V gene TRBV19 combines with J gene TRBJ2-7, with TRBD1 matching 10 bases. CDR3 size: 15 residues. Unmatched junction bases numbered 10, after V lost 5 bases and J lost 6 bases. Germline V lookup: CDR1 LNHDA, CDR2 SQIVND (reference sequence). CDR3 nucleotides: TGTGCCAGTAGTCCCGCGGGACAGGGGATAAGCGAGCAGTACTTC. Its translation: CASSPAGQGISEQYF.

The gene calls are TRBV6-6 and TRBJ2-7; 8 bases are a match to TRBD2. This CDR3 spans 16 amino acids. Germline lookup yields CDR1 MNHNY and CDR2 SVGAGI (reference sequence). V lost 0 bases to trimming and J lost 2 bases; unmatched junction nucleotides: 6. CDR3 region: CASSYSTRGAPYEQYF. CDR3 DNA: TGTGCCAGCAGTTACTCCACGCGGGGGGCCCCCTACGAGCAGTACTTC.

This clone was recorded a few times. This chain uses TRBV28 with TRBJ2-5; a possible D gene is TRBD1 (5 bases). The V gene lost 6 bases and the J gene lost 13 bases, with 15 bases spanning the gap. This CDR3 has 11 residues. Germline V gene lookup returns CDR1 MDHEN and CDR2 SYDVKM. CDR3 loop: CASSHNAGRYF. For the CDR3, the DNA is TGTGCCAGCAGCCACAACGCAGGGCGGTACTTC.

This sequence joins TRBV6-5 and TRBJ2-3; 8 bases match TRBD1. From germline, CDR1 is MNHEY and CDR2 SVGAGI. The CDR3 totals 14 residues. With 7 bases clipped from V and 4 bases from J, the junction kept 7 bases outside the gene matches. The CDR3 region is CASTLGQGPDTQYF. As DNA, the CDR3 is TGTGCCAGCACCCTAGGACAGGGTCCAGATACGCAGTATTTT.

The chain links TRBV30 to TRBJ1-2, with 9 nucleotides matching TRBD1. Germline values: CDR1 GTSNPN, CDR2 SVGIG (reference sequence). CDR3 size: 13 residues. V shed 8 bases and J 6 bases; nucleotides not matched to a gene: 10. The CDR3 bases are TGTGCCCGCTCAAAAGGGACAGGGAATGGCTACACCTTC. It translates to CARSKGTGNGYTF.

This clone came up a few times. This sequence joins TRBV6-5 and TRBJ2-1; TRBD2 might be the D (5 bases). The CDR3 is made up of 11 amino acids. The germline gives CDR1 MNHEY, CDR2 SVGAGI. With 2 bases removed from V and 10 bases from J, the gap between germline ends came to 6 bases. The CDR3 nucleotides are TGTGCCAGCAGTTACCCGGGGGAGCAGTTCTTC. Its protein product is CASSYPGEQFF.